This TCR beta chain was sequenced for a study of T cell repertoires in cytomegalovirus infection. Across the study: From public TCR beta signatures came an indication of both CMV infection and matching HLA type. The study, taken as a whole, reports: Cumulative public TCR beta family frequency identified carriers of CMV plus the relevant HLA.

This clonotype was seen a few times. The antigen is not known. The junction had 4 bases not matched to a gene; V was cut back by 6 bases and J by 4 bases. The CDR3 is made up of 14 amino acids. Via MiXCR, TCRdb re-called the reads, giving one row per CDR3 protein. The table shows 300,000 to 400,000 distinct CDR3 sequences, with 18% occurring only once. The sample was PBMCs. The clonotype was recovered from a human donor in good health (CMV status not recorded). Some clones in this sample may be carry-over from other donors' samples. V usage is TRBV12-3 or TRBV12-4 and J usage is TRBJ2-3, with TRBD1 matching over 10 bases. DNA of the CDR3: TGTGCCAGCAGAAAGACAGGGGGCGCAGATACGCAGTATTTT. This codes for CASRKTGGADTQYF.